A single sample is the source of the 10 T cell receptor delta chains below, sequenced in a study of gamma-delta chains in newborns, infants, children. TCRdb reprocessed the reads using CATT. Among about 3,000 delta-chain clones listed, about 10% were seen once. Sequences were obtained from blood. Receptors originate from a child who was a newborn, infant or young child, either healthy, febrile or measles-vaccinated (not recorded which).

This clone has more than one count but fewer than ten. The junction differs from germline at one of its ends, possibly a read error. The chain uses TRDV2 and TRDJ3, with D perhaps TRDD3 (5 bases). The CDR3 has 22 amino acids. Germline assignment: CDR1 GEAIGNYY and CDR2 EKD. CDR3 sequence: CACDTLRGNLKKLSWDPRQMFF. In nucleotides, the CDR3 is TGTGCCTGTGACACCCTACGGGGAAACCTTAAGAAGCTATCCTGGGACCCCCGACAGATGTTTTTC.

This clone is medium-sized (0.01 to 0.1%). CDR3 region: CACDTVSTGEMYTDKLIF. DNA for the CDR3: TGTGCCTGTGACACAGTCTCCACTGGGGAGATGTACACCGATAAACTCATCTTT. V usage is TRDV2 and J usage is TRDJ1; 7 positions agree with TRDD3. The J segment lost 0 bases and the V segment lost 1 base, leaving 13 bases of the junction unmatched. The CDR3 totals 18 residues. Germline loops: CDR1 GEAIGNYY, CDR2 EKD.

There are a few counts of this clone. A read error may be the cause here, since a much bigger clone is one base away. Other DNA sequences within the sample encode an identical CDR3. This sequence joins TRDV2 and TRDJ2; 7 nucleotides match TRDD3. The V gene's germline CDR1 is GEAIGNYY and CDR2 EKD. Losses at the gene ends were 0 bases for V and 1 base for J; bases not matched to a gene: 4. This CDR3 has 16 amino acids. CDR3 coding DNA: TGTGCCTGTGACACCGTGGGGGACCATTTGACAGCACAACTCTTCTTT. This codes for CACDTVGDHLTAQLFF.

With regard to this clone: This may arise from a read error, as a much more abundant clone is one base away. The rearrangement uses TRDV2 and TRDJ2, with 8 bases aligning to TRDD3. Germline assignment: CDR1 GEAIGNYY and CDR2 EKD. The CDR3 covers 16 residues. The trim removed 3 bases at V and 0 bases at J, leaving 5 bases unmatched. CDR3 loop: CACDVLGGTLTAQLFF. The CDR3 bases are TGTGCCTGTGACGTACTGGGGGGTACTTTGACAGCACAACTCTTCTTT.

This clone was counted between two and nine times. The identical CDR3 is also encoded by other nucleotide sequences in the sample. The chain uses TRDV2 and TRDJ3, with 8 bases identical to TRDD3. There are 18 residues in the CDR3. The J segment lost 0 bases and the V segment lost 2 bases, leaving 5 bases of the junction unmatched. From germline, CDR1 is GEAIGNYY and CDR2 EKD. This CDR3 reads CACDILGDDSWDTRQMFF. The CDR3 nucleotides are TGTGCCTGTGACATTTTGGGGGATGACTCCTGGGACACCCGACAGATGTTTTTC.

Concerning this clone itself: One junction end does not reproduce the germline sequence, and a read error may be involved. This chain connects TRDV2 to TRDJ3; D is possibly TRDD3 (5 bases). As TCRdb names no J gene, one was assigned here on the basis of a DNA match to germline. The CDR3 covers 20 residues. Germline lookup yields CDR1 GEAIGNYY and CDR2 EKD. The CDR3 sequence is CACDTGEGDRSSGDTRQMFF. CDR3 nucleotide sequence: TGTGCCTGTGACACCGGGGAGGGAGACAGGAGCTCCGGGGACACCCGACAGATGTTTTTC.

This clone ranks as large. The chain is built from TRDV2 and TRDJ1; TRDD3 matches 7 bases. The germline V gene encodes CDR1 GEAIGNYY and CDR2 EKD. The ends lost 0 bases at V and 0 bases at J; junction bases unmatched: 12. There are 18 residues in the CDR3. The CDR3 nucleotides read TGTGCCTGTGACACCTGGCCGGGGGAAGGGGGATACACCGATAAACTCATCTTT. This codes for CACDTWPGEGGYTDKLIF.

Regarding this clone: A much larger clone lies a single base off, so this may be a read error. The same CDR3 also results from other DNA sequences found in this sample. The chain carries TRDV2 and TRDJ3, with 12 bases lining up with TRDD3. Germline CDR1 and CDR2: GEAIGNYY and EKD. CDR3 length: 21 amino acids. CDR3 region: CACDTNWGIPLSSWDTRQMFF. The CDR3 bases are TGTGCCTGTGACACGAACTGGGGGATACCCCTAAGCTCCTGGGACACCCGGCAGATGTTTTTC.

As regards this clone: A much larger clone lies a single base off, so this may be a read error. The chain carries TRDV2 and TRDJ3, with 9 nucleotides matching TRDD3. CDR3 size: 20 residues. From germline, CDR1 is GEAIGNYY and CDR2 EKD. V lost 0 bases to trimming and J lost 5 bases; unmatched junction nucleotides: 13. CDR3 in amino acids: CACDTVDHWGTLGDTRQMFF. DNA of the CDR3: TGTGCCTGTGACACCGTTGATCACTGGGGGACACTCGGGGACACCCGACAGATGTTTTTC.

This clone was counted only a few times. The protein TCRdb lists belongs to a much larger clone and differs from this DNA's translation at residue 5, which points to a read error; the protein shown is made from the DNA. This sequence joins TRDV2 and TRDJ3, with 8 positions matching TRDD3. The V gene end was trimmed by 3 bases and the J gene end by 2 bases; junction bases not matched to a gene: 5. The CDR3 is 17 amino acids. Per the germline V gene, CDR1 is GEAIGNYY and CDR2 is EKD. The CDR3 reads CACDDWGDTWDTRQMFF. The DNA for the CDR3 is TGTGCCTGTGACGACTGGGGGGACACCTGGGACACCCGACAGATGTTTTTC.